Presented here are 30 T cell receptor beta chains from one specimen sequenced in a study of CD8+ T cells in alopecia areata. RNA extraction and reverse transcription yielded cDNA as sequencing template. Produced via immunoSEQ multiplex PCR; TCRdb's table is partial and in-frame only. The sample records over 200,000 clones, approximately 52% being singletons. Source: CD4+ T cells sorted from blood, taken at week 0. The receptors were sampled from a human donor with alopecia areata.

The V call is TRBV27, the J call TRBJ1-5; D not resolved. Trimming cost V 6 bases and J 7 bases, with 16 bases left between them. Germline V gene lookup returns CDR1 MNHEY and CDR2 SMNVEV (reference sequence). The CDR3 extends over 14 amino acids. The CDR3 loop reads CASSPDGAGQPQHF. The DNA for the CDR3 is TGTGCCAGCAGCCCAGACGGAGCCGGGCAGCCCCAGCATTTT.

This clone has only a few counts. The rearrangement links TRBV29-1 to TRBJ2-5; 7 bases line up with TRBD1. The junction had 9 bases not matched to a gene; V was cut back by 4 bases and J by 1 base. CDR1 and CDR2 (germline): SQVTM, ANQGSEA. There are 15 residues in the CDR3. The CDR3 DNA follows: TGCAGCGTTGCGTGGTCTCGGGACAGCCAAGAGACCCAGTACTTC. Translated: CSVAWSRDSQETQYF.

The chain joins TRBV5-1 to TRBJ2-6; D uncertain. Per germline, CDR1 SGHRS and CDR2 YFSETQ. The length of the CDR3 is 16 residues. V was shortened by 5 bases and J by 4 bases, with 16 bases between the two germline ends. DNA of the CDR3: TGCGCCAGCAGGACCTTCGGCGGCTCCGGGGCCAACGTCCTGACTTTC. This encodes CASRTFGGSGANVLTF.

This rearrangement joins TRBV5-1 to TRBJ2-1; D not certain. The CDR3 has 13 residues. With 4 bases removed from V and 6 bases from J, the gap between germline ends came to 11 bases. Germline V gene lookup returns CDR1 SGHRS and CDR2 YFSETQ. CDR3 sequence: CASSPGTSNEQFF. CDR3 bases: TGCGCCAGCAGCCCCGGCACTTCCAATGAGCAGTTCTTC.

The chain employs TRBV29-1 and TRBJ1-4; no clear D gene. Trimming cost V 6 bases and J 0 bases, with 8 bases left between them. The CDR3 is made up of 13 amino acids. The germline gives CDR1 SQVTM, CDR2 ANQGSEA. In DNA form, the CDR3 reads TGCAGCGTACATACTTCAACTAATGAAAAACTGTTTTTT. Amino acid sequence: CSVHTSTNEKLFF.

The chain is built from TRBV30 and TRBJ2-2; D is ambiguous. The CDR3 is 13 residues long. V dropped 4 bases and J dropped 5 bases, with 11 bases sitting between them. Germline assignment: CDR1 GTSNPN and CDR2 SVGIG (reference sequence). As DNA, the CDR3 is TGTGCCTGGACCCCCACAAGGACCGGGGAGCTGTTTTTT. Protein: CAWTPTRTGELFF.

The chain employs TRBV15 and TRBJ2-7; D might be TRBD1 or TRBD2, each matching 5 bases. The CDR3 runs to 15 residues. Trimming removed 1 base at V and 0 bases at J, with 10 bases between. Per the germline V gene, CDR1 is LNHNV and CDR2 is YYDKDF (reference sequence). The CDR3 sequence is CATSRARGRSYEQYF. The CDR3 DNA reads TGTGCCACCAGCAGAGCCCGGGGCCGCTCCTACGAGCAGTACTTC. Combining the CDR3 with reference TRBV15 and TRBJ2-7 gives the whole variable domain DAMVIQNPRYQVTQFGKPVTLSCSQTLNHNVMYWYQQKSSQAPKLLFHYYDKDFNNEADTPDNFQSRRPNTSFCFLDIRSPGLGDTAMYLCATSRARGRSYEQYFGPGTRLTVT.

The chain carries TRBV23-1 and TRBJ2-1, with D possibly TRBD2 on 6 matching bases. TRBV23-1 is an open reading frame whose function is uncertain. The CDR3 is made up of 13 amino acids. Trimming took off 7 bases at V and 8 bases at J, with 15 bases between the two ends. The CDR3: CASISSGVYEQFF. CDR3 nucleotides: TGCGCCAGCATCTCTTCGGGGGTATATGAGCAGTTCTTC.

The V and J genes are TRBV29-1 and TRBJ2-1, with 8 positions matching TRBD2. Germline-derived CDR1 and CDR2 are SQVTM and ANQGSEA. The CDR3 extends over 14 amino acids. The V segment lost 4 bases and the J segment 9 bases; nucleotides outside the gene matches: 11. The DNA of the CDR3 is TGCAGCGTTGGACCGGGACTAGGAATCGGTGAGCAGTTCTTC. It specifies CSVGPGLGIGEQFF.

The chain couples TRBV18 to TRBJ2-5; no firm D call. Trimming shortened V by 4 bases and J by 2 bases, and 11 bases separated the two germline ends. The CDR3 extends over 14 amino acids. The germline CDR1 and CDR2 sequences are KGHSH and LQKENI. In DNA form, the CDR3 reads TGTGCCAGCTCACAGTCAGGATTACAAGAGACCCAGTACTTC. The encoded protein is CASSQSGLQETQYF.

The chain couples TRBV30 to TRBJ1-4; D is unclear. The CDR3 runs to 12 residues. V lost 3 bases and J 8 bases, leaving 10 bases between the germline ends. The germline V gene encodes CDR1 GTSNPN and CDR2 SVGIG (reference sequence). CDR3 DNA sequence: TGTGCCTGGAGCCGTGTTGGGGAAAAACTGTTTTTT. It is translated as CAWSRVGEKLFF.

The CDR3 loop is CASSAQNLRGQGTEAFF. Written as DNA, the CDR3 is TGTGCCAGCTCCGCACAGAATTTAAGGGGGCAGGGTACTGAAGCTTTCTTT. The rearrangement links TRBV18 to TRBJ1-1, with TRBD1 matching 7 bases. CDR3 length equals 17 residues. Unmatched junction bases numbered 18, after V lost 6 bases and J lost 5 bases. Germline V gene lookup returns CDR1 KGHSH and CDR2 LQKENI. Full variable domain (remainder filled in from reference TRBV18 and TRBJ1-1): NAGVMQNPRHLVRRRGQEARLRCSPMKGHSHVYWYRQLPEEGLKFMVYLQKENIIDESGMPKERFSAEFPKEGPSILRIQQVVRGDSAAYFCASSAQNLRGQGTEAFFGQGTRLTVV.

This clone was detected once. V gene TRBV6-5 combines with J gene TRBJ1-1; the D is unclear. CDR1 MNHEY and CDR2 SVGAGI come from the germline V gene. Trimming pared 2 bases from V and 3 bases from J, leaving 7 bases between. There are 13 residues in the CDR3. Here the CDR3 reads CASSYGTYTEAFF. For the CDR3, the DNA is TGTGCCAGCAGTTACGGCACTTACACTGAAGCTTTCTTT.

The V and J genes are TRBV29-1 and TRBJ1-1; maybe TRBD1 (6 bases). The CDR3 has 13 amino acids. Between the trimmed V and J ends, which lost 7 bases and 0 bases, there was a span of 12 bases. CDR1 and CDR2 (germline): SQVTM, ANQGSEA. CDR3 sequence (DNA): TGCAGCGGCCGGACAGATTTGAACACTGAAGCTTTCTTT. Translating gives CSGRTDLNTEAFF.

The rearrangement uses TRBV9 and TRBJ2-7; possible D gene TRBD1, 6 bases. CDR1 is SGDLS, CDR2 YYNGEE, per germline. CDR3 length: 15 residues. The V end lost 1 base, the J end lost 0 bases, and 11 bases lay between the germline ends. CDR3 amino acids: CASSVRDTSSYEQYF. CDR3 nucleotides: TGTGCCAGCAGCGTACGGGACACCTCCTCCTACGAGCAGTACTTC.

The gene calls are TRBV9 and TRBJ1-1, with 8 bases that match TRBD1. Unmatched junction bases numbered 8, after V lost 0 bases and J lost 1 base. Per germline, CDR1 SGDLS and CDR2 YYNGEE. The CDR3 runs to 17 residues. CDR3 nucleotide sequence: TGTGCCAGCAGCGTAGGCAGGGGGCTCATTCAGAACACTGAAGCTTTCTTT. It yields the protein CASSVGRGLIQNTEAFF. Complete variable domain (other parts from reference TRBV9 and TRBJ1-1): DSGVTQTPKHLITATGQRVTLRCSPRSGDLSVYWYQQSLDQGLQFLIQYYNGEERAKGNILERFSAQQFPDLHSELNLSSLELGDSALYFCASSVGRGLIQNTEAFFGQGTRLTVV.

This chain connects TRBV7-3 to TRBJ2-1; maybe TRBD2 (6 bases). The CDR3 extends over 15 amino acids. V was shortened by 5 bases and J by 4 bases, with 15 bases between the two germline ends. Germline assignment: CDR1 SGHTA and CDR2 FQGTGA. CDR3 sequence reads: CASSQEAGKYNEQFF. The CDR3 DNA reads TGTGCCAGCAGCCAAGAAGCGGGCAAATACAATGAGCAGTTCTTC.

Comments on this clone: The germline gene is not matched at one end of the junction; a read error may be the cause. The rearrangement joins TRBV5-1 to TRBJ2-5; D is ambiguous. The CDR3 has 15 residues. Per the germline V gene, CDR1 is SGHRS and CDR2 is YFSETQ. The CDR3 loop is CASSLGRGFQQTQYF. DNA of the CDR3: TGCGCCAGCAGCTTGGGGCGCGGTTTCCAACAGACCCAGTACTTC.

V gene TRBV27 combines with J gene TRBJ2-7; D ambiguous. CDR3 size: 14 residues. The V end was cut by 3 bases, the J end by 0 bases, with 9 bases between. Germline V gives CDR1 MNHEY, CDR2 SMNVEV (reference sequence). CDR3 region: CASSFTATSYEQYF. The DNA of the CDR3 is TGTGCCAGCAGTTTTACAGCCACCTCCTACGAGCAGTACTTC.

The genes are TRBV30 and TRBJ1-2, with D uncertain. Germline CDR1 GTSNPN, CDR2 SVGIG (reference sequence). The CDR3 runs 12 residues. V gave up 0 bases and J gave up 7 bases, with 9 bases separating them. Written as DNA, the CDR3 is TGTGCCTGGAGTGTACGAACGGCTGGCTACACCTTC. Amino acid sequence: CAWSVRTAGYTF.

For this clone: Within the sample, other DNA sequences also encode this same CDR3. The chain recombines TRBV29-1 with TRBJ1-2, with 9 bases aligning to TRBD1. Germline CDR1 and CDR2: SQVTM and ANQGSEA. The CDR3 sequence is 13 residues long. Trimming removed 7 bases from V and 2 bases from J; junction bases left unmatched: 5. The CDR3: CSASGQGNYGYTF. The CDR3 DNA is TGCAGCGCCTCCGGACAGGGGAACTATGGCTACACCTTC.

V and J are TRBV30 and TRBJ1-2, with 8 positions matching TRBD1. The germline V gene has CDR1 GTSNPN and CDR2 SVGIG (reference sequence). This CDR3 comprises 15 residues. V gave up 2 bases and J gave up 4 bases; unmatched junction bases: 9. This CDR3 reads CAWSSLGQGPYGYTF. The CDR3 DNA reads as TGTGCCTGGAGTTCCTTAGGACAGGGACCCTATGGCTACACCTTC.

This chain links TRBV9 with TRBJ1-2; a possible D gene is TRBD1 (5 bases). Germline CDR1 and CDR2: SGDLS and YYNGEE. V lost 2 bases and J 8 bases, leaving 10 bases between the germline ends. The CDR3 covers 12 residues. This CDR3 reads CASSVGTEGYTF. CDR3 nucleotides: TGTGCCAGCAGCGTTGGGACTGAAGGCTACACCTTC. The full variable domain, in which reference TRBV9 and TRBJ1-2 provide the parts outside the CDR3, is DSGVTQTPKHLITATGQRVTLRCSPRSGDLSVYWYQQSLDQGLQFLIQYYNGEERAKGNILERFSAQQFPDLHSELNLSSLELGDSALYFCASSVGTEGYTFGSGTRLTVV.

In DNA, the CDR3 is TGCAGCGTTGAAGTTCGGCTGCGGACAGGGGGACTATATGGCTACACCTTC. Its translation: CSVEVRLRTGGLYGYTF. The V call is TRBV29-1, the J call TRBJ1-2, with 10 bases identical to TRBD1. Trimming removed 1 base from V and 5 bases from J; junction bases left unmatched: 13. CDR3 length: 17 residues. Germline CDR1 is SQVTM and CDR2 is ANQGSEA. Together with reference TRBV29-1 and TRBJ1-2, the CDR3 gives the full variable domain: SAVISQKPSRDICQRGTSLTIQCQVDSQVTMMFWYRQQPGQSLTLIATANQGSEATYESGFVIDKFPISRPNLTFSTLTVSNMSPEDSSIYLCSVEVRLRTGGLYGYTFGSGTRLTVV.

The chain employs TRBV10-3 and TRBJ2-7; D is perhaps TRBD1 (6 bases). This CDR3 region has 17 residues. V was cut by 3 bases and J by 1 base, with 19 bases left in between. Per the germline V gene, CDR1 is ENHRY and CDR2 is SYGVKD. The CDR3 nucleotides read TGTGCCATCAGTGACCCTCCCTGGGGGCCGGTATCCTACGAGCAGTACTTC. This gives the protein CAISDPPWGPVSYEQYF.

The rearrangement joins TRBV2 to TRBJ1-3; TRBD1 aligns across 7 bases. From germline, CDR1 is SNHLY and CDR2 FYNNEI. CDR3 length equals 14 residues. Trimming took 6 bases from V and 0 from J; bases not matched to a gene: 2. This CDR3 is CASRDRRSGNTIYF. Here the CDR3 DNA reads TGTGCCAGCAGGGACAGGCGCTCTGGAAACACCATATATTTT. The whole variable domain, filled in from reference TRBV2 and TRBJ1-3, reads EPEVTQTPSHQVTQMGQEVILRCVPISNHLYFYWYRQILGQKVEFLVSFYNNEISEKSEIFDDQFSVERPDGSNFTLKIRSTKLEDSAMYFCASRDRRSGNTIYFGEGSWLTVV.

This chain links TRBV5-1 with TRBJ2-3, with a possible D match to TRBD2 (6 bases). The CDR3 runs 16 residues. The V gene's germline CDR1 is SGHRS and CDR2 YFSETQ. The V end lost 4 bases, the J end lost 0 bases, and 15 bases lay between the germline ends. The CDR3 here is CASSRTLATSTDTQYF. CDR3 coding DNA: TGCGCCAGCAGCCGAACTCTAGCGACTAGCACAGATACGCAGTATTTT. Filled out from reference TRBV5-1 and TRBJ2-3, the complete variable domain reads KAGVTQTPRYLIKTRGQQVTLSCSPISGHRSVSWYQQTPGQGLQFLFEYFSETQRNKGNFPGRFSGRQFSNSRSEMNVSTLELGDSALYLCASSRTLATSTDTQYFGPGTRLTVL.

This clone was seen a handful of times. V and J are TRBV6-5 and TRBJ1-1, with TRBD1 matching over 7 bases. The CDR3 is 15 amino acids. V lost 7 bases and J lost 3; bases outside the gene matches: 11. In germline, CDR1 is MNHEY, CDR2 SVGAGI. The CDR3 sequence: CASTLDRFADTEAFF. Written as DNA, the CDR3 is TGTGCCAGCACCTTGGACAGGTTCGCGGACACTGAAGCTTTCTTT.

This clone was detected only a few times. This rearrangement joins TRBV6-5 to TRBJ2-7, with 7 bases that match TRBD2. The CDR3 has 13 amino acids. CDR1 and CDR2 from the germline V gene are MNHEY and SVGAGI. The J segment lost 2 bases and the V segment lost 6 bases, leaving 4 bases of the junction unmatched. CDR3 region: CASSASGPYEQYF. CDR3 DNA: TGTGCCAGCAGCGCTAGCGGTCCCTACGAGCAGTACTTC.

This clone occurred once. The V and J genes are TRBV5-1 and TRBJ2-1; 7 bases map to TRBD2. The germline V gene has CDR1 SGHRS and CDR2 YFSETQ. The CDR3 runs 17 residues. Trimming took 3 bases from V and 3 from J; bases not matched to a gene: 12. This CDR3 is CASSWARGKRGYNEQFF. CDR3 coding DNA: TGCGCCAGCAGCTGGGCCCGGGGGAAGCGGGGCTACAATGAGCAGTTCTTC.